The sequence of this TCR beta chain was determined in a study of cytomegalovirus exposure and HLA in healthy donors (dated by TCRdb to about 2017). Notes on the research overall: According to an earlier analysis of around 600 of the donors, some 180 million T cells yielded some 110 million unique TCR beta sequences and around 300 Gb of sequence data. The study aimed to test whether signatures of past pathogen exposure could be identified by cataloging public T cell receptors. All discovery cohort repertoires had been generated on a single sequencing platform. Donor age, sex, ethnicity and CMV serostatus were collected together with the repertoire data. In an earlier analysis of a few hundred of the donors, high-throughput TCR beta sequencing was used to judge whether each TCR beta V gene segment behaved as functional or pseudogenic. A few DR-DQ haplotypes were handled as single units for association and clustering because linkage in the cohort was strong. Rather than using new phenotypic data, the later analysis identified candidate immune exposures from TCR beta sequences and from how often those sequences occurred across donors. The study combined high-throughput TCR immunosequencing, statistical association of individual TCRs with disease status, and machine learning to predict cytomegalovirus infection status. Typing coverage differed by locus: A, B, C, DRB1 and DQB1 were typed in about 629-640 donors, DQA1 in roughly 510, DPA1 in approximately 600, and DPB1 in approximately 450. About 330 gigabases of sequencing data and about 92 million unique TCR sequences made up an early release that covered 500 to 650 HLA-typed donors. Genome-wide SNP genotypes for about 65% of the 666 donors were used in a later genetic analysis, which treated that subset as a discovery cohort. Of the approximately 370 genotyped donors, approximately 81% were placed in the genetic ancestry cluster associated with self-reported Caucasian donors. HLA typing included class I and class II loci at four-digit resolution. The study profiled the T cell repertoires of about 640 subjects by immunosequencing and related them to cytomegalovirus serostatus. Along with the approximately 620-subject first cohort, a separate validation cohort of approximately 110 different subjects was used. To study patterns of TCR occurrence, a later analysis re-analyzed previously published TCR beta repertoires from several hundred donors and added high-resolution HLA genotyping. Across under 500 genotyped donors of the cohort, an average of about 240,000 unique TCR beta nucleotide sequences per donor were sequenced, and 15% to 20% of those sequences were non-productive. The study at large found these results: Seventeen rarely observed V segments, including chromosome 9 orphons, were excluded from the earlier analysis of about 610 of the donors because counts were too low. Specific HLA alleles were associated with roughly 17,000 TCR beta sequences at a false discovery rate of 0.05 in a later analysis. Correlated functional status among segregating V segments might be attributable to linkage disequilibrium, but an unknown experimental factor could not be ruled out. The classifier was reported to diagnose cytomegalovirus status with high specificity and sensitivity in both the original and validation cohorts. A later genetic analysis associated a missense DCLRE1C variant with V-gene and J-gene trimming of TCR beta chains, and an independent cohort replicated the association. A cluster of highly shared sequence variants was judged likely to be a technical artifact of the sequencing pipeline. A few of the identified cytomegalovirus-associated TCR beta chains were confirmed in vitro to be specific for cytomegalovirus antigens. This cohort had only TCR beta chains sequenced, and the lack of alpha or paired-chain data limited which features could be detected. When HLA alleles, especially DR and DQ, strongly co-occurred, attributing TCR associations to individual alleles was difficult. A later analysis found that most CMV-associated TCR beta chains appeared HLA-restricted, with HLA associations seemingly driven largely by CMV exposure. A further reported finding was that TCR beta sequences accurately predicted the HLA-A and HLA-B alleles for most subjects in the first cohort. Because HLA typing was missing for some donors at each locus, association tests included only the typed subset. In a later analysis, the rate of TCR association differed among HLA loci, with DRB1 alleles having the most associated TCRs and HLA-C alleles having the fewest. A later genetic analysis reported fewer N-insertions in productive TCRs among donors in an Asian-associated ancestry cluster than the roughly 700-donor mean. Because the 87-base-pair reads could not distinguish some IMGT-functional V segments, including TRBV6-2 and TRBV6-3, those segments were excluded. For the cohort, immune exposure information was limited to CMV serostatus. Sequencing depth was assumed to be roughly uniform across donors in the presence/absence analyses, though that assumption may not hold. A later analysis reported that several top co-occurrence clusters appeared linked to parvovirus B19, influenza, CMV and Epstein-Barr virus. The study gave a list of under 200 TCR beta chains associated with cytomegalovirus. While some public TCRs were present in many individuals, most TCR sequences turned up only very rarely across donors. It was suggested by the authors that the approach could potentially be generalized to other disease states and immunological phenotypes. In a later analysis, HLA-associated TCR beta chains showed more clonal expansion and lower generation probabilities than non-associated chains that were equally common. Broadly in line with IMGT annotations, most TCR beta V segments showed up in productive rearrangements about 87% or about 30% of the time in an earlier analysis of roughly 590 of the donors.

From the germline V gene, CDR1 is SGHRS and CDR2 is YFSETQ. Cut back by 0 bases and 0 bases, the V and J ends lie 6 bases apart. From the cysteine up to the phenylalanine, the CDR3 has a length of 14 residues. The entry retains the CDR3 DNA only, 42 bases that are in frame from base 1. In total, roughly 710 healthy bone marrow donors made up the cohort. Cohort members were all nominally healthy when sampled, although unrecorded immune exposures were likely present. The donor was CMV seronegative and was included in the group of about 350 seronegative cohort members. A peripheral blood sample was collected from each donor, and TCR beta sequencing was performed on peripheral blood mononuclear cells. The Qiagen DNeasy Blood Extraction Kit was used to extract genomic DNA from the blood cell samples. About this clone: What this receptor recognizes is not known. Qualities for individual bases were not recorded, and no much larger clone is one base off.

The method was the immunoSEQ multiplex PCR assay. The multiplex PCR relied on a mix of 60 forward primers for TCR Vbeta segments and 13 reverse primers for TCR Jbeta segments. The CDR3 region of rearranged TCR beta genes was amplified from genomic DNA with a multiplex PCR assay. Amplified TCR beta libraries were sequenced as 87-base-pair reads on the Illumina HiSeq System. In the authors' own workflow: A later analysis counted about 80 million unique TCR beta chains across the approximately 700 repertoires, and around 9.9 million of these chains were shared by at least two donors. A nearest-neighbor algorithm error-corrected the raw reads and collapsed the reads into unique sequences, merging closely related sequences to remove PCR and sequencing errors. To assign V, D and J gene segments, CDR3 sequences were aligned to IMGT reference sequences. Each retained sequence needed at least a six-nucleotide match to both a V gene segment and a J gene segment. Rearrangements were called productive when the CDR3 lacked stop codons and stayed in frame with V and J; all others were non-productive. CDR3 was defined according to IMGT convention as the region running from the second conserved V-encoded cysteine to the conserved J-encoded phenylalanine. The earlier analysis of some 540 of the donors excluded any sequence lacking an unambiguous match to a single V gene segment. An earlier analysis of several hundred of the donors called V segments functional above 56.7% productive rearrangements and segregating when the between-donor standard deviation exceeded 5%. A statistical classification framework was built for diagnosing cytomegalovirus status from the catalog of TCR beta chain sequences. V and J gene assignment, in a later analysis, came from comparing TCR nucleotide sequences with IMGT/GENE-DB human TR gene sequences. Using the TCRdist pipeline, a later analysis assigned CDR3 sequences along with most-parsimonious VDJ recombination scenarios. In a later analysis, every TCR beta chain was defined by the combination of its CDR3 amino acid sequence and its V-gene family, and reads without a unique V-gene family were dropped. To address suspected cross-contamination and a sequencing artifact, a later analysis removed under 600 highly shared, low-generation-probability nucleotide sequences. For each public chain, a later analysis derived a clonal expansion index from normalized ranks of inferred template counts within each repertoire. A later analysis computed generation probabilities with a VDJ recombination model fitted to out-of-frame rearrangements, and checked the results against IGoR. Hypergeometric tests were used in a later analysis to score TCR-TCR, TCR-HLA and TCR-CMV co-occurrence, with a repertoire-size bias correction applied to the TCR pairs. False discovery rates were estimated in a later analysis by permuting HLA or CMV assignments 20 times. In a later analysis, co-occurring TCRs were grouped using DBSCAN, and TCRdist sequence similarity was added for clustering within HLA-allele-positive subsets. For co-occurrence clustering, repertoires with fewer than 30,000 or more than 120,000 public chains were excluded, along with roughly 5 repertoires with anomalous nucleotide sharing. TCRdb took this table from immuneACCESS and kept in-frame rearrangements with V and J called. Such tables lack part of the clones; where checked against another copy, unresolved V genes explain under half of the gap, and the rest is unexplained. That table furnishes V, J and clone size, whereas the DNA furnished D and trimming. A total of about 200,000 clones appear in this sample, roughly 80% of them only once. About 1.7% of the sample is taken by the ten largest.

This clonotype originated in a middle-aged man in good health and CMV-seronegative. This chain is built from TRBV5-1 and TRBJ1-1; too little of a D gene remains to name it. What was sequenced was PBMCs. CDR3 reads: CASSLDSLNTEAFF. In nucleotides, the sequence is TGCGCCAGCAGCTTGGACAGCCTGAACACTGAAGCTTTCTTT.